This T cell receptor (beta chain) was identified during a study of human T cells and chemical hapten exposure (dated by TCRdb to the early 2020s). Study-wide context: For sensitization, 2% DPC in acetone was applied to a roughly 2 cm by roughly 2 cm area of upper inner arm skin. Libraries were pooled for sequencing, and per-sample TCR yields varied mainly because of small differences in library volumes within the pool. Throughout the approximately 24-week study period, patients were also given weekly therapeutic DPC doses on the scalp. For TCR sequencing, blood came from 25 to 35 alopecia patients at anywhere from one to four time points (pre-sensitization, 2, 6 and 24 weeks). Blood samples were taken from patients before sensitization (week 0) and at 2, 6 and about 24 weeks after DPC sensitization. In alopecia patients, the study followed how the peripheral blood TCR repertoire changed in vivo over primary and secondary sensitization to diphenylcyclopropenone (DPC), a hapten. Patch testing on the upper back used Finn chambers containing 0.01% DPC, with scoring done after 6 days according to International Contact Dermatitis Research Group standards. Most of the patients in the cohort were female, and the cohort covered alopecia areata with under or over 50% scalp involvement, alopecia totalis and alopecia universalis. Study-wide findings and limitations: A positive correlation was found between the number of PT1 expanded TCRs and patch test score, with significance reached at thresholds 8, 16 and 32 but not 4. After repeated subsampling, changes were observed in the strength of the expansion versus patch-test correlation and in the threshold at which the correlation became significant. Compared with pre-sensitization or healthy control sets, expanded TCRs formed significantly more large CDR3 similarity clusters, which is consistent with antigen-driven responses. Because every patient had alopecia, a presumed autoimmune disease, the patients' immune response might differ from that of healthy individuals. DPC sensitization did not change how many TCRs were above 1 in 1000 frequency, and no evidence was found of alterations in global repertoire structure.

The time point label corresponds to: patch test 3, about 24 weeks after DPC sensitization. Interpreted using the paper, the treatment or condition label stands for: therapeutic diphenylcyclopropenone sensitization with weekly scalp DPC. At each patch-test visit, blood was drawn before the patch test was applied. To be eligible, patients had to be aged 18 to 70, diagnosed with alopecia and judged suitable for DPC therapy, while pregnant patients were excluded. Total RNA was extracted from unfractionated whole blood collected in Tempus Blood RNA tubes. Library prep was done by RACE. The sequencer was a NextSeq 500. During library preparation, unique molecular identifiers were attached to individual cDNA molecules so that TCRs could be counted in a quantitative, reproducible way. Each blood RNA sample was used to sequence both TCR alpha and TCR beta chains. The authors processed their data as follows. A median of about 87,000 TCRs per sample was observed, with a range of 23,224 to 690,600. V, J and CDR3 annotation of the TCR reads was carried out using the Decombinator software suite. For the PS versus PT1 abundance plots, all samples were subsampled to the same number of TCRs (28,000). TCRs were defined as expanded if absent before sensitization and observed at least eight times at the 2-week time point. TCRdb reworked the public reads: Q25 trimming with fastp, MiXCR clone assembly, productive beta chains retained. Rows with one shared CDR3 protein collapse into an entry with the most common genes and DNA. The V and J calls were not made by the authors but by TCRdb's processing. The sample includes roughly 60,000 distinct CDR3 sequences, with 9.5% to 15% observed a single time. About 2.4% of the sample comes from the top ten.

Cut back by 10 bases and 8 bases, the V and J ends lie 18 bases apart. In the germline V gene, CDR1 corresponds to SGHVS and CDR2 to FNYEAQ. The CDR3 runs 14 amino acids, cysteine and phenylalanine included. Only the CDR3 region is kept as DNA, spanning 42 bases read in frame from base 1. This clonotype was detected a few times. Its antigen is still unknown. No base qualities exist here, and no much larger clone lies one base off it. The receptor was derived from a man aged 30 to 39 with alopecia areata. Some clones in this sample may be carry-over from other donors' samples. The sequence links TRBV7-6 to TRBJ1-6; the D region possibly corresponds to TRBD1 (6 bases align). The material was whole blood, obtained in connection with sensitization to the hapten diphenylcyclopropenone (DPC). This receptor carries the CDR3 CAIHNREQDSPLHF. In nucleotide form, the sequence is TGTGCCATACATAACAGGGAGCAGGATTCACCCCTCCACTTT.